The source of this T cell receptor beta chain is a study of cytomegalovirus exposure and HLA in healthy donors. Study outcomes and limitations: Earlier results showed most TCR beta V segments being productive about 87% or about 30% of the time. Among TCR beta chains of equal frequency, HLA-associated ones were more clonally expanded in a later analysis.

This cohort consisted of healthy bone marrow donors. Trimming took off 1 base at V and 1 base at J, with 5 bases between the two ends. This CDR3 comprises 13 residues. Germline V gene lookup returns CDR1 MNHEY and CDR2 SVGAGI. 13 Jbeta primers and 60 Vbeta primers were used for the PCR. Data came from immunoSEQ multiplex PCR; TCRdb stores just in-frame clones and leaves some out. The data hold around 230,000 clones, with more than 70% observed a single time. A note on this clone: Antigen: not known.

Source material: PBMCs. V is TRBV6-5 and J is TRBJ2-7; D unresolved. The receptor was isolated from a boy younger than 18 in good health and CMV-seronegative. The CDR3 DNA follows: TGTGCCAGCAGTTACTACCAGTCCTACGAGCAGTACTTC. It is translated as CASSYYQSYEQYF.